This T cell receptor beta chain was documented in a study of graft-versus-host responses after intestinal transplantation. Study information: All recipients were given anti-thymocyte globulin induction, and tacrolimus and steroids were then administered for 2 to 4 years.

For this clone: Its antigen is unknown.

Germline CDR1 and CDR2: MNHNY and SVGAGI (reference sequence). V was pared by 7 bases and J by 1 base, with 10 bases between. The CDR3 spans 13 residues. Some clones are missing from TCRdb's copy, which holds only in-frame ones; the method was immunoSEQ multiplex PCR. The data hold around 93,000 clones, with under 95% observed a single time. This TCR derives from a human donor who received an intestinal transplant. This rearrangement joins TRBV6-6 to TRBJ2-5; weak D call: TRBD1 (6 bases). Sample: unstimulated CD8+ T cells sorted from spleen or lymph node cells, taken before intestinal transplant. This chain's CDR3 is CASTWTAQETQYF. The CDR3 bases are TGTGCCAGCACCTGGACAGCCCAAGAGACCCAGTACTTC.